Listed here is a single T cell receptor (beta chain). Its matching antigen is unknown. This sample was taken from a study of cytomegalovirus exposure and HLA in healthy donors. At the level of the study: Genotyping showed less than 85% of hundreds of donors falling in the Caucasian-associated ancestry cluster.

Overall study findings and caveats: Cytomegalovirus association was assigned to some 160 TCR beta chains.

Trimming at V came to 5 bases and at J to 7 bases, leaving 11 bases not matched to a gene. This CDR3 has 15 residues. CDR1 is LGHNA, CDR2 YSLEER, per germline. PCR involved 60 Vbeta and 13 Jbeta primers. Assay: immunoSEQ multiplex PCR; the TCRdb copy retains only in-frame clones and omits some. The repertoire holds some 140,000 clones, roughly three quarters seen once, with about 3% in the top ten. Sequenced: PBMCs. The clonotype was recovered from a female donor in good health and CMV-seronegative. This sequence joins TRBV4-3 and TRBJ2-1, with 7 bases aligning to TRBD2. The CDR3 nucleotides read TGCGCCAGCAGCAAAAGGGAGGGAGCCGCTAATGAGCAGTTCTTC. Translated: CASSKREGAANEQFF.